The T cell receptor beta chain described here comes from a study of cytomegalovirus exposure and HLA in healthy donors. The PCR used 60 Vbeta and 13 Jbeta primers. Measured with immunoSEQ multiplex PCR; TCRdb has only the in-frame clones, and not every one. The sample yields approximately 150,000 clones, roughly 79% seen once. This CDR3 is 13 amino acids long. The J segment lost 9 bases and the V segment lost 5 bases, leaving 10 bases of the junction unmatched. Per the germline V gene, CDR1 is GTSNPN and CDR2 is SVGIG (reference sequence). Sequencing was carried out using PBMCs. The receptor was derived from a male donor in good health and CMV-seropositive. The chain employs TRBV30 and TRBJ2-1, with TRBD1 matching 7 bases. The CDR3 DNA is TGTGCCTGGTTGAAGACAGGGTCAGGTGAGCAGTTCTTC. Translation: CAWLKTGSGEQFF.